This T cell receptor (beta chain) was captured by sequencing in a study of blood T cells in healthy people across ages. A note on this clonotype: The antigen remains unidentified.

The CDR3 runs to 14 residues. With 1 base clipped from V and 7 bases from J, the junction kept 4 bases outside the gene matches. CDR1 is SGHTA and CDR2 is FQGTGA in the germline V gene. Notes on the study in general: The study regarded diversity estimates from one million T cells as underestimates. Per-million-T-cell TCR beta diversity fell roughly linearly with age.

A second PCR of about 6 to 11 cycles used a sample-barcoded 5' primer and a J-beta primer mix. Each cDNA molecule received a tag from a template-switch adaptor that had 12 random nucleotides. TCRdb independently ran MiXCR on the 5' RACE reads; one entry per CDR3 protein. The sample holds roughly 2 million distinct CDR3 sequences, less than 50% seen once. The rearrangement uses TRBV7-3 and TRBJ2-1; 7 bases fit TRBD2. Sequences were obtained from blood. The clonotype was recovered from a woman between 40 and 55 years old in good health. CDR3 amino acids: CASSLKPGGNEQFF. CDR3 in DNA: TGTGCCAGCAGCTTAAAGCCGGGGGGAAATGAGCAGTTCTTC. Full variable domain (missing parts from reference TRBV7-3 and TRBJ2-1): GAGVSQTPSNKVTEKGKYVELRCDPISGHTALYWYRQSLGQGPEFLIYFQGTGAADDSGLPNDRFFAVRPEGSVSTLKIQRTERGDSAVYLCASSLKPGGNEQFFGPGTRLTVL.